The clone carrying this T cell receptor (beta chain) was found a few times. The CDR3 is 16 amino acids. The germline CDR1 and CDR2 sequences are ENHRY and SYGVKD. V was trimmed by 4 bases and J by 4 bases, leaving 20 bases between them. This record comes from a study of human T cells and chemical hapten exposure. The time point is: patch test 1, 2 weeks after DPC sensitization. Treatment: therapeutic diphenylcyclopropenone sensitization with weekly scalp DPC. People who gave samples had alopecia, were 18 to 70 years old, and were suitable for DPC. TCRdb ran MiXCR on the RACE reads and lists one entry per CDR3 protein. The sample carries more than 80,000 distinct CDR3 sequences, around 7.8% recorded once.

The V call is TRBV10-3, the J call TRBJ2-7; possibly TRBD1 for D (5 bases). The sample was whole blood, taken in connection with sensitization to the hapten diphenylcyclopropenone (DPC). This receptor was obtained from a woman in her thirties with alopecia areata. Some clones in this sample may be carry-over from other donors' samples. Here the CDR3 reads CAISVRSGQDSYEQYF. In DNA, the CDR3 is TGTGCCATCAGTGTTCGATCAGGACAAGACTCATACGAGCAGTACTTC.